This passage covers 14 T cell receptor beta chains from one sample sequenced in a study of CD8 T cells in ankylosing spondylitis. Overall study results and limits: Seemingly characteristic of ankylosing spondylitis blood was a TCR beta motif consisting of 7 or 8 highly homologous variants.

Their antigen targets remain unknown. TCRdb ran MiXCR on the 5' RACE reads and lists one entry per CDR3 protein. Among about 540,000 distinct CDR3 sequences listed, 12% were seen once. The specimen was blood, either unsorted or a sorted T cell fraction (not recorded which). The receptors derive from a male donor with ankylosing spondylitis.

V gene TRBV5-1 combines with J gene TRBJ1-1; 7 bases line up with TRBD1. CDR1 and CDR2 from the germline V gene are SGHRS and YFSETQ. The V segment lost 2 bases and the J segment 1 base; nucleotides outside the gene matches: 8. CDR3 length equals 16 residues. The CDR3 loop is CASSFATGWKNTEAFF. CDR3 in DNA: TGCGCCAGCAGCTTCGCGACAGGGTGGAAGAACACTGAAGCTTTCTTT.

V is TRBV20-1 and J is TRBJ2-4, with 7 bases fitting TRBD1. Trimming removed 2 bases from V and 0 bases from J; junction bases left unmatched: 16. Germline assignment: CDR1 DFQATT and CDR2 SNEGSKA (reference sequence). The CDR3 runs to 19 residues. Here the CDR3 reads CSARSPGTAIGLAKNIQYF. Here the CDR3 DNA reads TGCAGTGCTAGATCCCCCGGGACAGCCATTGGACTAGCCAAAAACATTCAGTACTTC.

This clonotype was counted between two and nine times. The chain uses TRBV18 and TRBJ1-2; 7 bases agree with TRBD1. Germline assignment: CDR1 KGHSH and CDR2 LQKENI. The junction had 20 bases not matched to a gene; V was cut back by 6 bases and J by 7 bases. CDR3 length equals 17 residues. The CDR3 here is CASSLGRRGREGSGYTF. Here the CDR3 DNA reads TGTGCCAGCTCGCTGGGCCGGAGGGGGCGCGAGGGTTCTGGCTACACCTTC.

This clonotype showed up many times. The chain combines TRBV7-9 with TRBJ1-5; D uncertain. V lost 5 bases, J lost 10 bases, and 12 bases lay in between. This CDR3 has 12 amino acids. CDR1 and CDR2 from the germline V gene are SEHNR and FQNEAQ (reference sequence). Here the CDR3 DNA reads TGTGCCAGCAGCATCACTACGGGACCCCAGCATTTT. Its protein product is CASSITTGPQHF.

The V and J genes are TRBV7-9 and TRBJ2-5; D gene unclear. The germline V gene has CDR1 SEHNR and CDR2 FQNEAQ (reference sequence). The CDR3 loop spans 14 amino acids. Trimming removed 5 bases from V and 3 bases from J, with 13 bases in between. CDR3 residues: CASSQVIVEETQYF. DNA for the CDR3: TGTGCCAGCAGCCAGGTTATTGTCGAAGAGACCCAGTACTTC. Looking up the rest from reference TRBV7-9 and TRBJ2-5 gives the full variable domain: DTGVSQNPRHKITKRGQNVTFRCDPISEHNRLYWYRQTLGQGPEFLTYFQNEAQLEKSRLLSDRFSAERPKGSFSTLEIQRTEQGDSAMYLCASSQVIVEETQYFGPGTRLLVL.

This clonotype was detected only a few times. V gene TRBV5-1 combines with J gene TRBJ2-3; 9 bases align to TRBD1. Looked up from germline, CDR1 is SGHRS and CDR2 is YFSETQ. The CDR3 sequence is 14 residues long. The V and J ends lost 2 bases and 6 bases, in that order; junction bases with no gene match: 4. In nucleotides, the CDR3 is TGCGCCAGCAGCTTCAACAGGGGGCAGGATACGCAGTATTTT. Translation: CASSFNRGQDTQYF.

This rearrangement joins TRBV21-1 to TRBJ2-5. TRBV21-1 is labeled a pseudogene. The CDR3 runs to 14 residues. The CDR3 DNA reads TGTGCCAGCAGCAAAGAGGCAGGAATTGAGACCCAGTACTTC. Its protein product is CASSKEAGIETQYF.

This clonotype was observed a few times. The chain combines TRBV9 with TRBJ1-1; possibly TRBD1 for D (5 bases). Germline V gene lookup returns CDR1 SGDLS and CDR2 YYNGEE. The length of the CDR3 is 15 residues. V was clipped by 2 bases and J by 3 bases, with 14 bases between them. The CDR3 bases are TGTGCCAGCAGCGTGGAGGGGTCGGGAGACACTGAAGCTTTCTTT. Protein: CASSVEGSGDTEAFF.

This clonotype was picked up many times. V usage is TRBV28 and J usage is TRBJ2-2, with TRBD1 identical over 10 bases. Trimming at V came to 3 bases and at J to 6 bases, leaving 7 bases not matched to a gene. The CDR3 is 16 residues long. CDR1 and CDR2 (germline): MDHEN, SYDVKM. CDR3 sequence: CASSFLTGGWAGELFF. CDR3 in DNA: TGTGCCAGCAGTTTCTTGACAGGGGGCTGGGCCGGGGAGCTGTTTTTT.

CDR3 DNA: TGTGCCAGCAGCATCCAACTAGCGGGAGAGCAGTACTTC. It encodes CASSIQLAGEQYF. This sequence joins TRBV5-5 and TRBJ2-7, with TRBD2 matching 10 bases. Trimming at V came to 4 bases and at J to 7 bases, leaving 5 bases not matched to a gene. The CDR3 runs to 13 residues. CDR1 is SGHKS and CDR2 is YYEKEE in the germline V gene (reference sequence).

In this sample, this clonotype turned up a few times. The chain combines TRBV7-8 with TRBJ2-1; D is ambiguous. The CDR3 runs 15 residues. V was cut by 0 bases and J by 10 bases, with 16 bases left in between. Germline V gene data show CDR1 as SGHVS and CDR2 as FQNEAQ. CDR3: CASSLARAPGREQFF. Written as DNA, the CDR3 is TGTGCCAGCAGCTTAGCAAGGGCCCCGGGCCGGGAGCAGTTCTTC.

This clonotype was recorded a few times. V usage is TRBV5-5 and J usage is TRBJ1-1; D remains unclear. CDR3 length: 12 amino acids. Germline V lookup: CDR1 SGHKS, CDR2 YYEKEE (reference sequence). V shed 4 bases and J shed 1 base, with 5 bases lying between them. The CDR3 sequence is CASSNGNTEAFF. CDR3 DNA sequence: TGTGCCAGCAGCAACGGGAACACTGAAGCTTTCTTT.

This clonotype has at least ten counts. In DNA form, the CDR3 reads TGTGCCAGCAGCTCGGGACTAGCGGGAGTGGCAGATACGCAGTATTTT. Translation gives CASSSGLAGVADTQYF. The rearrangement joins TRBV5-4 to TRBJ2-3; 14 bases match TRBD2. V shed 3 bases and J 4 bases; nucleotides not matched to a gene: 4. The CDR3 is made up of 16 amino acids. Germline V gene sequence: CDR1 SGHNT, CDR2 YYREEE (reference sequence). Based on the CDR3 plus reference TRBV5-4 and TRBJ2-3, the full variable domain is ETGVTQSPTHLIKTRGQQVTLRCSSQSGHNTVSWYQQALGQGPQFIFQYYREEENGRGNFPPRFSGLQFPNYSSELNVNALELDDSALYLCASSSGLAGVADTQYFGPGTRLTVL.

This clonotype was recorded a few times. V and J are TRBV11-2 and TRBJ2-1, with no clear D. V dropped 0 bases and J dropped 4 bases, with 13 bases sitting between them. Per the germline V gene, CDR1 is SGHAT and CDR2 is FQNNGV. The CDR3 extends over 16 amino acids. This chain's CDR3 is CASSLDFSPKYNEQFF. DNA of the CDR3: TGTGCCAGCAGCTTAGATTTTTCTCCCAAGTACAATGAGCAGTTCTTC.